The sequence of this TCR beta chain was determined in a study of Graves' ophthalmopathy and Graves' hyperthyroidism. Stable hyperthyroidism referred to disease that showed no ophthalmopathy within 18 months of follow-up. Among the hyperthyroidism patients, all were newly diagnosed, aged 18 to 65, with under 2 months' duration. There are many counts of this clonotype. Per the germline V gene, CDR1 is ENHRY and CDR2 is SYGVKD. The CDR3 has 15 amino acids. Trimming cost V 4 bases and J 0 bases, with 13 bases left between them. TCR beta CDR3 regions were amplified from RNA transcripts. First-round RT-PCR with HTBI primers preceded a second-round multiplex PCR. TCRdb re-called the multiplex PCR reads through MiXCR, storing one row per CDR3 protein. The sample contains over 500,000 distinct CDR3 sequences, about 24% of which appear only once.

The chain links TRBV10-3 to TRBJ2-7, with D perhaps matching TRBD1 or TRBD2 (5 bases each). Material for sequencing was peripheral blood. This TCR derives from a woman younger than 35 with stable Graves' hyperthyroidism. Some clones in this sample may be carry-over from other donors' samples. The CDR3 DNA reads TGTGCCATCAGTGTGGGGGTCCCTAGCTCCTACGAGCAGTACTTC. Protein product: CAISVGVPSSYEQYF.